Below, 21 T cell receptor beta chains from the same sample are listed, as sequenced in a study of post-analysis software for immune sequencing data. The study's findings and limits: Four or five TRBV segments occurring more often in patients than controls included TRBV5-6, TRBV5-1 and TRBV20-1.

Their recognized antigens are unknown. Sequencing libraries made from TCR beta cDNA carried unique molecular identifiers. TCRdb processed the PCR reads anew with MiXCR; each CDR3 protein has one entry. The sample records hundreds of thousands of distinct CDR3 sequences, 53% being singletons. The sample comprised blood. These receptors came from a girl aged 5 to 17 with multiple sclerosis.

This chain links TRBV6-2 or TRBV6-3 with TRBJ2-7; D tentatively reads TRBD1 or TRBD2 (5 bases each). CDR1 is MNHEY, CDR2 SVGEGT, per germline. V was shortened by 5 bases and J by 3 bases, with 20 bases between the two germline ends. The CDR3 is 16 residues long. CDR3 loop: CASSTRTPGPNYEQYF. CDR3 in DNA: TGTGCCAGCAGTACCCGAACACCGGGACCAAACTACGAGCAGTACTTC.

The chain employs TRBV7-9 and TRBJ1-1; possibly TRBD1 for D (5 bases). Germline V gives CDR1 SEHNR, CDR2 FQNEAQ (reference sequence). Trimming removed 5 bases at V and 1 base at J, with 17 bases between. This CDR3 comprises 16 residues. CDR3 DNA: TGTGCCAGCAGCCCCGGTGGGGCAGTTTGGAACACTGAAGCTTTCTTT. This sequence encodes CASSPGGAVWNTEAFF.

This chain connects TRBV7-9 to TRBJ1-2; possible D gene TRBD1, 5 bases. The CDR3 sequence is 11 residues long. Germline V gene lookup returns CDR1 SEHNR and CDR2 FQNEAQ (reference sequence). Trimming pared 8 bases from V and 8 bases from J, leaving 12 bases between. CDR3 sequence reads: CASFGASGYTF. The CDR3, as DNA: TGTGCCAGCTTCGGGGCTTCGGGCTACACCTTC.

This rearrangement joins TRBV9 to TRBJ2-1, with a possible D match to TRBD1 (5 bases). CDR3 length: 14 amino acids. Germline V lookup: CDR1 SGDLS, CDR2 YYNGEE. V dropped 0 bases and J dropped 7 bases, with 11 bases sitting between them. DNA of the CDR3: TGTGCCAGCAGCGTAGCTACAGGAAGGAATGAGCAGTTCTTC. Encoded protein: CASSVATGRNEQFF.

This chain uses TRBV5-1 with TRBJ2-6; the match to TRBD1 covers 7 bases. Trimming removed 4 bases from V and 4 bases from J; junction bases left unmatched: 14. Germline V gene data show CDR1 as SGHRS and CDR2 as YFSETQ. This CDR3 is built from 18 residues. The chain's CDR3 is CASSTRQGPSRGANVLTF. In nucleotides, the CDR3 is TGCGCCAGCAGCACCCGACAGGGCCCATCGAGAGGGGCCAACGTCCTGACTTTC.

V usage is TRBV3-1 and J usage is TRBJ1-4; TRBD1 is a possible D gene (6 bases). The CDR3 spans 16 residues. The V and J ends lost 6 bases and 0 bases respectively, with 14 bases between them. The germline gives CDR1 LGHDT, CDR2 YNNKEL (reference sequence). CDR3 sequence: CASRPGQTATNEKLFF. CDR3 coding DNA: TGTGCCAGCAGACCTGGACAGACGGCAACTAATGAAAAACTGTTTTTT.

The chain combines TRBV7-2 with TRBJ2-3; 11 nucleotides agree with TRBD2. CDR1 SGHTA and CDR2 FQGNSA come from the germline V gene. There are 18 residues in the CDR3. The V segment lost 5 bases and the J segment 1 base; nucleotides outside the gene matches: 11. The CDR3 loop is CASSHRLAGTRGTDTQYF. CDR3 coding DNA: TGTGCCAGCAGCCACAGACTAGCGGGGACCCGCGGCACAGATACGCAGTATTTT.

The V gene is TRBV18, the J gene TRBJ2-6; 7 bases align to TRBD1. The CDR3 consists of 17 residues. CDR1 is KGHSH, CDR2 LQKENI, per germline. After removal of 3 bases from V and 2 bases from J, the junction contained 7 bases not matched to a gene. The CDR3 spells CASSPQTGKPGANVLTF. The CDR3 DNA reads as TGTGCCAGCTCACCCCAGACAGGGAAACCTGGGGCCAACGTCCTGACTTTC.

The chain is built from TRBV7-6 and TRBJ2-1; no clear D. The CDR3 consists of 14 residues. Looked up from germline, CDR1 is SGHVS and CDR2 is FNYEAQ. The germline V and J ends were trimmed by 1 base and 4 bases, with 8 bases remaining between them. The CDR3 loop reads CASSLDPVYNEQFF. The CDR3 bases are TGTGCCAGCAGCTTAGATCCGGTTTACAATGAGCAGTTCTTC.

This chain links TRBV29-1 with TRBJ1-1, with 7 nucleotides matching TRBD1. Germline assignment: CDR1 SQVTM and CDR2 ANQGSEA. CDR3 size: 18 residues. V shed 7 bases, J shed 0 bases, and the junction held 20 bases outside the gene matches. The CDR3 is CSALVSKRGGTVNTEAFF. As DNA, the CDR3 is TGCAGCGCCTTGGTGAGTAAGCGGGGAGGGACAGTGAACACTGAAGCTTTCTTT. The variable domain in full, with the rest retrieved from reference TRBV29-1 and TRBJ1-1, is SAVISQKPSRDICQRGTSLTIQCQVDSQVTMMFWYRQQPGQSLTLIATANQGSEATYESGFVIDKFPISRPNLTFSTLTVSNMSPEDSSIYLCSALVSKRGGTVNTEAFFGQGTRLTVV.

This clonotype appeared a single time. The V and J genes are TRBV12-3 or TRBV12-4 and TRBJ2-1; 10 bases line up with TRBD2. The J segment lost 6 bases and the V segment lost 5 bases, leaving 13 bases of the junction unmatched. The length of the CDR3 is 17 residues. The CDR3 region is CASSPELLAGNLNEQFF. The CDR3 DNA sequence: TGTGCCAGCAGTCCGGAACTACTAGCGGGGAATCTCAATGAGCAGTTCTTC.

This clonotype came up a few times. The chain combines TRBV7-3 with TRBJ2-1, with TRBD2 identical over 10 bases. Germline CDR1 SGHTA, CDR2 FQGTGA. With 5 bases clipped from V and 8 bases from J, the junction kept 15 bases outside the gene matches. CDR3 length: 17 amino acids. CDR3 protein: CASSPEGRASGSYEQFF. Written as DNA, the CDR3 is TGTGCCAGCAGCCCCGAGGGGCGGGCTAGCGGGAGCTATGAGCAGTTCTTC. Full variable domain (missing parts from reference TRBV7-3 and TRBJ2-1): GAGVSQTPSNKVTEKGKYVELRCDPISGHTALYWYRQSLGQGPEFLIYFQGTGAADDSGLPNDRFFAVRPEGSVSTLKIQRTERGDSAVYLCASSPEGRASGSYEQFFGPGTRLTVL.

There are many counts of this clonotype. One end of the junction varies from germline; a read error may be responsible. V usage is TRBV7-2 and J usage is TRBJ1-5, with a possible D match to TRBD1 (5 bases). CDR1 is SGHTA, CDR2 FQGNSA, per germline. This CDR3 contains 15 residues. The chain's CDR3 is CASSLEGNSNQPQHF. The CDR3 coding sequence is TGCGCCAGCAGCTTGGAGGGGAATAGCAATCAGCCCCAGCATTTT.

In this sample, this clonotype turned up a few times. CDR3 protein: CASNRDAQETQYF. In DNA form, the CDR3 reads TGTGCCAGCAACCGGGACGCCCAAGAGACCCAGTACTTC. This sequence joins TRBV2 and TRBJ2-5; either TRBD1 or TRBD2 may supply D (5 bases each). The CDR3 runs to 13 residues. Per germline, CDR1 SNHLY and CDR2 FYNNEI. V lost 7 bases and J lost 1, with 10 bases in between.

The sample holds a few counts of this clonotype. This sequence joins TRBV20-1 and TRBJ1-1, with D hard to call. Germline V gene sequence: CDR1 DFQATT, CDR2 SNEGSKA (reference sequence). V shed 2 bases and J shed 1 base, with 5 bases lying between them. The CDR3 is 12 residues long. The CDR3 spells CSARTANTEAFF. CDR3 DNA sequence: TGCAGTGCTAGAACGGCGAACACTGAAGCTTTCTTT.

The count of this clonotype is one. Possible read error: a much larger clone is one base away. V usage is TRBV20-1 and J usage is TRBJ2-5; TRBD1 matches 10 bases. The DNA end is a closer match to TRBJ2-7, so the J assignment may be wrong. Germline V CDR1 and CDR2: DFQATT, SNEGSKA (reference sequence). This CDR3 region has 14 residues. The CDR3 region is CSARVGTGVYEQYF. CDR3 in DNA: TGCAGTGCTAGAGTGGGGACAGGGGTCTACGAGCAGTACTTC.

The rearrangement joins TRBV12-3 or TRBV12-4 to TRBJ1-6, with a possible D match to TRBD1 (5 bases). V lost 8 bases and J lost 10, with 21 bases in between. The CDR3 runs to 15 residues. The chain's CDR3 is CASSSSGGSGSPLHF. The DNA of the CDR3 is TGTGCCAGCTCCTCCTCGGGGGGAAGCGGGTCACCCCTCCACTTT.

Only a few counts were recorded for this clonotype. The V gene is TRBV3-1, the J gene TRBJ2-7; TRBD2 agrees at 9 bases. TRBJ2-5 explains the end of the DNA better; the J call may be wrong. CDR1 and CDR2 (germline): LGHDT, YNNKEL (reference sequence). The CDR3 is made up of 16 amino acids. The CDR3 coding sequence is TGTGCCAGCAGCCATCGAAGCGGGGGGTTCCAAGAGACCCAGTACTTC. It codes for CASSHRSGGFQETQYF.

The chain is built from TRBV4-1 and TRBJ2-1; D might be TRBD2 (6 bases). CDR1 is MGHRA, CDR2 YSYEKL, per germline. Trimming took off 3 bases at V and 15 bases at J, with 12 bases between the two ends. The CDR3 covers 11 residues. CDR3 bases: TGCGCCAGCAGCCAGGCCGGGACTCCGTTCTTC. Translation gives CASSQAGTPFF.

This clonotype was observed many times. The genes are TRBV20-1 and TRBJ2-1, with 11 bases lining up with TRBD2. The V gene's germline CDR1 is DFQATT and CDR2 SNEGSKA (reference sequence). Germline trimming cut 3 bases from V and 9 bases from J; bases unmatched to any gene: 7. The CDR3 has 14 residues. This CDR3 reads CSARGGTSGFEQFF. In DNA form, the CDR3 reads TGCAGTGCTAGGGGGGGGACTAGCGGTTTTGAGCAGTTCTTC.

The chain recombines TRBV20-1 with TRBJ2-3; no reliable D call. The CDR3 covers 16 residues. CDR1 and CDR2 (germline): DFQATT, SNEGSKA (reference sequence). Trimming removed 3 bases from V and 2 bases from J, with 18 bases in between. The CDR3 nucleotides read TGCAGTGCTAGTGTCCTCCAACCTTTATACACAGATACGCAGTATTTT. It is translated as CSASVLQPLYTDTQYF.